Reported below is one TCR beta chain. What it binds is unknown. The data stem from a study of post-analysis software for immune sequencing data. At the level of the study: Relapsing-remitting, secondary progressive and progressive-relapsing multiple sclerosis were all included among the disease courses. Study-level points and caveats: Elevated frequency relative to controls characterized four or five TRBV segments in patients, TRBV5-6, TRBV5-1 and TRBV20-1 among them. In multiple sclerosis, normalized Chao1 diversity was significantly below that of controls.

Researchers reported that TCR beta cDNA libraries carried unique molecular identifiers. In TCRdb, the PCR reads were re-called with MiXCR into one record per CDR3 protein. The table shows 600,000 to 750,000 distinct CDR3 sequences, with more than 50% occurring only once. Trimming removed 3 bases at V and 4 bases at J, with 11 bases between. The CDR3 has 13 residues. The germline V gene encodes CDR1 SQVTM and CDR2 ANQGSEA. The clonotype comes from a girl aged 2 to 9 with multiple sclerosis. Sequenced sample: blood. The chain has TRBV29-1 and TRBJ2-3; the D gene is possibly TRBD1 (5 bases). DNA of the CDR3: TGCAGCGTTGAGGGGCCAGCGTCAGATACGCAGTATTTT. This sequence encodes CSVEGPASDTQYF.